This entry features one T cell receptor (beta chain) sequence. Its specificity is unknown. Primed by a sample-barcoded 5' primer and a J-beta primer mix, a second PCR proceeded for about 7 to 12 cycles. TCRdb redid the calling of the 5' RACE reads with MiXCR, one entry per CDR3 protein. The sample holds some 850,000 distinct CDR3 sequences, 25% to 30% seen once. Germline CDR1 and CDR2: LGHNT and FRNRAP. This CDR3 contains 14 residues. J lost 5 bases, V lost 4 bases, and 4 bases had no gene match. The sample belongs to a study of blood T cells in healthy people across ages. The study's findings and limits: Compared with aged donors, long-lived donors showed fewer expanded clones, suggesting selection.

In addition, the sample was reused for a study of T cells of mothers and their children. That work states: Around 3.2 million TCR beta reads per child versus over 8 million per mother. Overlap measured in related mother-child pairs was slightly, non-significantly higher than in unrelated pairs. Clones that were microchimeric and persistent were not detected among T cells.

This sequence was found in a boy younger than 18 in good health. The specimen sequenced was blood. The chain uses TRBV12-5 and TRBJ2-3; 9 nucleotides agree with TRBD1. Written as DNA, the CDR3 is TGTGCTAGTGGTTCCCCGACAGGGGGAGATACGCAGTATTTT. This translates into CASGSPTGGDTQYF.